In this sample, the clone carrying this T cell receptor (beta chain) turned up a few times. Antigen specificity is unknown. The sample comes from a study of early T cells in non-severe SARS-CoV-2 infection. Turning to the study itself: Unpaired chains resulted from sequencing bulk RNA of unsorted whole blood.

The TCR library protocol was used to attach unique molecular identifiers. These identifiers were attached to individual cDNA molecules. TCRdb independently ran MiXCR on the 5' RACE reads; one entry per CDR3 protein. The sample has 80,000 to 95,000 distinct CDR3 sequences; around 12% are singletons. Study conclusions and caveats: Missing private and CD4 specificities, VDJdb matching favored anti-spike CD8 responses.

J was trimmed by 3 bases and V by 4 bases; bases with no gene match: 4. This CDR3 contains 14 residues. Looked up from germline, CDR1 is LGHDT and CDR2 is YNNKEL (reference sequence). The sequencing input was whole blood. The TCR originated in an adult who was a healthcare worker with PCR-confirmed SARS-CoV-2 infection or an uninfected control (not recorded which). The chain carries TRBV3-1 and TRBJ2-7; 9 positions match TRBD2. The CDR3, as DNA: TGTGCCAGCAGCCCGATAGCGGGAGTCTACGAGCAGTACTTC. This gives the protein CASSPIAGVYEQYF.